The T cell receptor beta chain described here comes from a study of shared clonotypes between healthy human individuals. As defined, naive CD8 cells were CD45RO-negative and positively selected for CCR7, with terminally differentiated effector memory CD45RA+ cells excluded. The donors, all of them Caucasian adults, lived in Nashville, Tennessee. Sorted-subset replicate PCRs used about 200 ng DNA, roughly 28,000 T cell genomes. The data were produced by immunoSEQ multiplex PCR, yet TCRdb's version contains in-frame clones alone and is incomplete. The sample holds roughly 2 million clones, about 95% seen once. There are 13 residues in the CDR3. Germline loops: CDR1 SEHNR, CDR2 FQNEAQ (reference sequence). V gave up 4 bases and J gave up 1 base, with 7 bases separating them.

This TCR was sampled from a man aged 18-30 years in good health. V and J are TRBV7-9 and TRBJ1-1; D might be TRBD1 (5 bases). Sample: naive CD8+ T cells sorted from blood. Here the CDR3 reads CASSWGGNTEAFF. The CDR3 DNA reads TGTGCCAGCAGCTGGGGCGGGAACACTGAAGCTTTCTTT.